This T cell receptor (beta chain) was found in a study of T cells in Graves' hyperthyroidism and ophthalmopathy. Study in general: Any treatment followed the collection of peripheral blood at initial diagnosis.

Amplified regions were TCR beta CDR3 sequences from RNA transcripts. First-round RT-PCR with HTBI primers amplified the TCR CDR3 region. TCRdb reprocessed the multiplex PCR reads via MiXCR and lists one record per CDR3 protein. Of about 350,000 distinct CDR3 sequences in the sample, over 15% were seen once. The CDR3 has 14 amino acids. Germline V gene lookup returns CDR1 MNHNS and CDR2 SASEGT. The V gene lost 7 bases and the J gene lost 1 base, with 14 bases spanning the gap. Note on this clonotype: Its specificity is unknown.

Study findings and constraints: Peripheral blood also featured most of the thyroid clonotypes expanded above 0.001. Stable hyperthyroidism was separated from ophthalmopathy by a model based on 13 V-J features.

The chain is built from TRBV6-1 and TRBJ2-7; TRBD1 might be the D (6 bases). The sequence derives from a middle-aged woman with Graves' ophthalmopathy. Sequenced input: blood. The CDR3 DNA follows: TGTGCCAGCACAAACGAGACAGGATCCTACGAGCAGTACTTC. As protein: CASTNETGSYEQYF.